This T cell receptor (beta chain) was sequenced during a study of T cells in Graves' hyperthyroidism and ophthalmopathy. Across the study: At initial diagnosis, before any treatment had begun, peripheral blood was obtained.

The length of the CDR3 is 14 residues. Germline CDR1 is MDHEN and CDR2 is SYDVKM. V lost 2 bases, J lost 1 base, and 8 bases lay in between. The investigators amplified TCR beta CDR3 regions from RNA transcripts. TCR CDR3 underwent first-round RT-PCR with the HTBI primer set. A single record per CDR3 protein comes from TCRdb applying MiXCR to the multiplex PCR reads. In the table there are hundreds of thousands of distinct CDR3 sequences, approximately 15% of which are singletons. A note on this clonotype: The antigen remains undetermined.

Overall study results and limits: Appearing also in blood were most of the thyroid clonotypes expanded above 0.001.

Specimen: blood. The clonotype was recovered from a woman in her forties or fifties with Graves' ophthalmopathy. The chain is built from TRBV28 and TRBJ1-1; D ambiguous. The CDR3 bases are TGTGCCAGCAGTTTACTTTCCTCGAACACTGAAGCTTTCTTT. Residues: CASSLLSSNTEAFF. Based on the CDR3 plus reference TRBV28 and TRBJ1-1, the full variable domain is DVKVTQSSRYLVKRTGEKVFLECVQDMDHENMFWYRQDPGLGLRLIYFSYDVKMKEKGDIPEGYSVSREKKERFSLILESASTNQTSMYLCASSLLSSNTEAFFGQGTRLTVV.